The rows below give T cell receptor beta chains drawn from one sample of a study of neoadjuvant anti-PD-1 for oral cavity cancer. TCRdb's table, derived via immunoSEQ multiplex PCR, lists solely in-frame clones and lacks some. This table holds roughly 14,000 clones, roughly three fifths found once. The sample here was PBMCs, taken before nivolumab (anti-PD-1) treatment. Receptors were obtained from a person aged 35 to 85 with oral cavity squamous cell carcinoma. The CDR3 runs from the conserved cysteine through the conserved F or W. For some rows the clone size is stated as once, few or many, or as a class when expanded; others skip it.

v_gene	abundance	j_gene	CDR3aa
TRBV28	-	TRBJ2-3	CASSTDSSTITDTQYF
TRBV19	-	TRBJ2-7	CASKAAGGPPYEQYF
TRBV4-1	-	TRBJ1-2	CASSQLFRASQSGGYTF
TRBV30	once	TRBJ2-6	CAWKTPGANVLTF
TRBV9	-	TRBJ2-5	CASSASERGSETQYF
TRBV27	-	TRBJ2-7	CASSSPYEQYF
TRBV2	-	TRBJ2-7	CASRTQGARSYEQYF
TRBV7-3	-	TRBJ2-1	CASSIHPGLAGPPQGYEQFF
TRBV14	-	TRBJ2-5	CASSQGGGETQYF
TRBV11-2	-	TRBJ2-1	CASSERADEQFF
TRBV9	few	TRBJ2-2	CASSVGDGFVGELFF
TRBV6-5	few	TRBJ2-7	CASSYSYRAGEQYF
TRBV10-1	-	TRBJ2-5	CASSASGGAGRETQYF
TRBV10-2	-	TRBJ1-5	CASSESLVQGPNQPQHF
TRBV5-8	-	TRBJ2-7	CASSLSGTYEQYF
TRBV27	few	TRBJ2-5	CASSQKFAETQYF
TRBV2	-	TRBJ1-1	CASTPRGTEAFF
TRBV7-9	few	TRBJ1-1	CASSPRMNTEAFF
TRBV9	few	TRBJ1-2	CATGDGVYGYTF
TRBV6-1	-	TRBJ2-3	CASSEGSQVMRDTQYF
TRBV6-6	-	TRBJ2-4	CASSSGLAKNIQYF
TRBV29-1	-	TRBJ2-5	CSARDRSEWFETQYF
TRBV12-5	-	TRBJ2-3	CASGLSSGFTDTQYF
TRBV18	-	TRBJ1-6	CASSPEEPNSPLHF
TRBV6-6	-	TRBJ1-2	CASSFRTGEGYTF
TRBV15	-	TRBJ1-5	CATSRANSNQPQHF
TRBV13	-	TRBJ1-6	CASSLGRQRLTGSPLHF
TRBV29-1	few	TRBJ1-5	CSVSGGQGQNQPQHF
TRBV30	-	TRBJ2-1	CAWSVGGNNEQFF
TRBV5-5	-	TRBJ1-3	CASSLGVRGNTIYF
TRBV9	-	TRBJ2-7	CASSVEGTSSYEQYF
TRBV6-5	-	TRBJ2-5	CASSYQGGWRETQYF
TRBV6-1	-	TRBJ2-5	CASRTSAHQETQYF
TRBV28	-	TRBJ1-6	CASSSPGGRHNSPLHF
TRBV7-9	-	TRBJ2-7	CASSPLSLEGRYEQYF
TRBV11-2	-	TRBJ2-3	CASSAYGVGSTDTQYF
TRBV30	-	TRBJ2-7	CASRGGTSYEQYF
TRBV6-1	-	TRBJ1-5	CASSNPGYNQPQHF
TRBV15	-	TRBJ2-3	CATSRGGTDTQYF
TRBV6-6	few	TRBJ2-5	CASSFLRGAYQETQYF
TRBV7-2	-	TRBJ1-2	CASSLTDTNYGYTF
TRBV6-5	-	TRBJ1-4	CASSYSDKGEKLFF
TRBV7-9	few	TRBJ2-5	CASSRDRVETQYF
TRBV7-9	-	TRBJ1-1	CASSSWDRGNTEAFF
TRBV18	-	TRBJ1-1	CASSLGPRGTEAFF
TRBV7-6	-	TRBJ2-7	CASSPRTHFHEQYF
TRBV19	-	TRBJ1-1	CASKGVVMNTEAFF
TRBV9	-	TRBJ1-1	CASSVAGREAFF
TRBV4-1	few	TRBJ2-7	CASSQRDREYEQYF